One TCR beta chain is described in this entry. This CDR3 spans 12 amino acids. Germline assignment: CDR1 SQVTM and CDR2 ANQGSEA. V dropped 7 bases and J dropped 5 bases, with 11 bases sitting between them. The study drew participants aged about 18 to 89 years from some 23 US areas. Participants had their cohort set by participant-reported clinical history. Donors in Cohort 3 counted as recovered after two negative PCRs, clearance, or symptom resolution. The data belong to a study of blood T cell repertoires in COVID-19. Study processing details: The assay estimated nucleated cells by amplifying reference gene primers. Generated by immunoSEQ multiplex PCR, the TCRdb table keeps only in-frame clones and is missing some. Clone size and the V and J calls come from that table; the DNA yielded D and trimming. The data hold a few hundred thousand clones, with 82% observed a single time.

This TCR came from a woman aged 55-69 years who had recovered from COVID-19. The specimen was PBMCs or T cells enriched from blood (not recorded which). The genes are TRBV29-1 and TRBJ1-4; D remains unclear. The DNA of the CDR3 is TGCAGCGGGCTGCGGCAAAATGAAAAACTGTTTTTT. It encodes CSGLRQNEKLFF.